A selection of T cell receptor beta chains follows, all from one sample in a study of T cells in Graves' hyperthyroidism and ophthalmopathy. Via MiXCR, TCRdb re-called the multiplex PCR reads, giving one row per CDR3 protein. The table records about 350,000 distinct CDR3 sequences, approximately 19% of them present only once. The sequenced sample consisted of blood. These receptors all stem from a woman younger than 30 with Graves' hyperthyroidism. CDR3s include the opening cysteine and the closing phenylalanine or tryptophan. The D gene is left open where the match is weak. The size of a clone is reported for some rows only, either as once, few or many, or as a class for expanded clones.

j_gene | v_gene | d_gene | abundance | CDR3nt | CDR3aa
TRBJ1-2 | TRBV4-1 | NA | many | TGCGCCAGCAGCCAAGGGCCGGGGAGGAACTATGGCTACACCTTC | CASSQGPGRNYGYTF
TRBJ1-1 | TRBV3-1 | NA | NA | TGTGTCTGCAGTCAAACGGTCGTGTCCGGGGGCACTGAAGCTTTCTTT | CVCSQTVVSGGTEAFF
TRBJ1-5 | TRBV7-9 | TRBD1 | many | TGTGCCAGCAGCCACGGACAGGGTATTCCCCAGCATTTT | CASSHGQGIPQHF
TRBJ1-2 | TRBV29-1 | NA | many | TGCAGCGTTGCGGGTCGCCAGAGGCCCGACTATGGCTACACCTTC | CSVAGRQRPDYGYTF
TRBJ2-3 | TRBV25-1 | TRBD1 | few | TGTGCCAGCCCCCCCCTGCGACAGGGTAAAAGGAGTAAGTCAGATACGCAGTATTTT | CASPPLRQGKRSKSDTQYF
TRBJ1-1 | TRBV15 | NA | many | TGTGCCACCAGCGGAGAGGAGGCACCGAACACTGAAGCTTTCTTT | CATSGEEAPNTEAFF
TRBJ2-7 | TRBV4-1 | NA | NA | TGCGCCAGCAGCCCCGAAGCGACAGATAATCTAATTTACGAGCAGTACTTC | CASSPEATDNLIYEQYF
TRBJ2-5 | TRBV29-1 | TRBD1 | NA | TGCAGCGTTTGTCGGGACAGCTGGTGCCAAGAGACCCAGTACTTC | CSVCRDSWCQETQYF
TRBJ1-3 | TRBV5-1 | NA | many | TGCGCCAGCAGCTCCGGATCTGACACCATATATTTT | CASSSGSDTIYF
TRBJ2-2 | TRBV6-1 | NA | once | TGTGCCAGCCAGTCCGGGACTGCAGGCACCGGGGAGCTGTTTTTT | CASQSGTAGTGELFF
TRBJ1-1 | TRBV6-5 | NA | many | TGTGCCAGCAGTTACTCTTGGCAGGGTCGCACTGAAGCTTTCTTT | CASSYSWQGRTEAFF
TRBJ2-7 | TRBV29-1 | TRBD1 | many | TGCAGCGTTGAAGGCGAGGCAGGGGGCAACCTAGCGTACGAGCAGTACTTC | CSVEGEAGGNLAYEQYF
TRBJ1-5 | TRBV12-3/TRBV12-4 | NA | many | TGTGCCAGCAGCCGCACAGGGAGAGGGCAGCCCCAGCATTTT | CASSRTGRGQPQHF
TRBJ1-6 | TRBV12-3/TRBV12-4 | TRBD1 | many | TGTGCCAGCAGTCCCGATCCCAGGGGGTCTAATTCACCCCTCCACTTT | CASSPDPRGSNSPLHF
TRBJ2-5 | TRBV7-6 | TRBD2 | many | TGTGCCAGCAGCACTGGCGGGAGGGGAGAGACCCAGTACTTC | CASSTGGRGETQYF
TRBJ1-3 | TRBV11-2 | NA | NA | TGTGCCAGCAGCTTAGTTGTAGGGACTACTGGAAACACCATATATTTT | CASSLVVGTTGNTIYF
TRBJ2-5 | TRBV24-1 | NA | many | TGTGCCACCAGTGAAACCGTGGTTACCCCGTTACAAGAGACCCAGTACTTC | CATSETVVTPLQETQYF
TRBJ2-7 | TRBV11-2 | TRBD1 | many | TGTGCCAGCAGCTTCGACAGGGGGCGGACCTACGAGCAGTACTTC | CASSFDRGRTYEQYF
TRBJ2-7 | TRBV27 | NA | many | TGTGCCAGCAGTTACCGGTTGGAGCAGTACTTC | CASSYRLEQYF
TRBJ1-1 | TRBV11-1 | NA | many | TGTGCCAGCAGCTTACTCCTGGGTACTGAAGCTTTCTTT | CASSLLLGTEAFF
TRBJ1-2 | TRBV5-1 | TRBD1 | many | TGCGCCAGCAGCTTGGCCAGGGGGCCGACCTACTATGGCTACACCTTC | CASSLARGPTYYGYTF
TRBJ1-2 | TRBV6-1 | NA | NA | TGTGCCATCAGTGATGGACAGAGTTTCTATGGCTACACCTTC | CAISDGQSFYGYTF
TRBJ1-1 | TRBV24-1 | NA | NA | TGTGCCACCAGCAGTCCTGGGACTGAAGCTTTCTTT | CATSSPGTEAFF
TRBJ1-1 | TRBV5-1 | NA | many | TGCGCCAGCAGCCCCCGAGGTAGGGCATGGGACACTGAAGCTTTCTTT | CASSPRGRAWDTEAFF
TRBJ1-5 | TRBV30 | NA | many | TGTGCCTGGAGAGGGGCGAATCAGCCCCAGCATTTT | CAWRGANQPQHF
TRBJ1-1 | TRBV14 | NA | NA | TGTGCCAGCAGCCAAGATCACGGAAAAGCTTTCTTT | CASSQDHGKAFF
TRBJ2-6 | TRBV12-3/TRBV12-4 | NA | many | TGTGCCAGCAGTTCGCGTTACTCTGGGGCCAACGTCCTGACTTTC | CASSSRYSGANVLTF
TRBJ1-5 | TRBV6-1 | NA | many | TGTGCCAGCAGTGAAGGAGGGGAGAATCAGCCCCAGCATTTT | CASSEGGENQPQHF
TRBJ2-2 | TRBV5-1 | TRBD2 | many | TGCGCCAGCACGACAGCTAGCGGGTCCGACACCGGGGAGCTGTTTTTT | CASTTASGSDTGELFF
TRBJ1-1 | TRBV3-1 | NA | many | TGTGCCAGCAGCCAAGCCCCTGGCGCGGACTTCTACACTGAAGCTTTCTTT | CASSQAPGADFYTEAFF
TRBJ1-2 | TRBV6-1 | NA | many | TGTGCCAGCAGTGACAGGGTTGCCTATGGCTACACCTTC | CASSDRVAYGYTF
TRBJ2-6 | TRBV27 | TRBD1 | many | TGTGCCAGCAGTTCGGATACCGGGACAGGGGGCTTCTCTGGGGCCAACGTCCTGACTTTC | CASSSDTGTGGFSGANVLTF
TRBJ1-5 | TRBV11-2 | TRBD1 | many | TGTGCCAGCAGCATGACAGGGGGGGATCAGCCCCAGCATTTT | CASSMTGGDQPQHF
TRBJ1-1 | TRBV5-8 | NA | NA | TGTGCCAGCAGCTTTTCAACCGGGAACGCTGAAGCTTTCTTT | CASSFSTGNAEAFF
TRBJ2-2 | TRBV3-1 | TRBD1 | NA | TGTGCCAGCAGCCCACAGACAGGGGCGGACACCGGGGAGCTGTTTTTT | CASSPQTGADTGELFF
TRBJ2-7 | TRBV6-5 | TRBD2 | NA | TGTGCCAGCAGTTACTTCCGGGGGGGGTCCTACGAGCAGTACTTC | CASSYFRGGSYEQYF
TRBJ1-1 | TRBV7-3 | NA | many | TGTGCCAGCAGCTTCCGGGGGCCGAACACTGAAGCTTTCTTT | CASSFRGPNTEAFF
TRBJ1-5 | TRBV19 | NA | NA | TGTGCCAGTAGTGACCGGGACATGAGGAATCAGCCCCAGCATTTT | CASSDRDMRNQPQHF
TRBJ2-5 | TRBV28 | TRBD2 | many | TGTGCCAGCAGCGCGCGGATAGCGGGGGGTATCCAAGAGACCCAGTACTTC | CASSARIAGGIQETQYF
TRBJ1-2 | TRBV6-1 | NA | many | TGTGCCAGCAGTGAAGCGTACGGGACCCACTATGGCTACACCTTC | CASSEAYGTHYGYTF
TRBJ1-1 | TRBV4-1 | NA | few | TGCGCCAGCAGCCAAGATAGTCCGAGGGGCGGCACTGAAGCTTTCTTT | CASSQDSPRGGTEAFF
TRBJ2-5 | TRBV6-5 | NA | many | TGTGCCAGCAGGATGACTCTATCCCAAGAGACCCAGTACTTC | CASRMTLSQETQYF
TRBJ2-5 | TRBV28 | NA | many | TGTGCCAGCAGTCTTTCGGGGAGTGGAGAGACCCAGTACTTC | CASSLSGSGETQYF
TRBJ1-2 | TRBV25-1 | NA | many | TGTGCCAGCAGTGAATCTTGGGTTCTGGCAGCAGGGCTCAACTATGGCTACACCTTC | CASSESWVLAAGLNYGYTF
TRBJ1-1 | TRBV15 | TRBD1 | many | TGTGCCACCAGCGGACCTCAGGGGGTGAACACTGAAGCTTTCTTT | CATSGPQGVNTEAFF
TRBJ2-7 | TRBV20-1 | TRBD1 | NA | TGCAGTGCCTACCGGGACAGGGAAGGCTACGAGCAGTACTTC | CSAYRDREGYEQYF
TRBJ2-2 | TRBV12-3/TRBV12-4 | NA | NA | TGTGCCAGCAGTTACTCAGTGTCCAGGGAGCTGTTGTTT | CASSYSVSRELLF
TRBJ2-7 | TRBV29-1 | NA | many | TGCAGCGTTGCAGGGAACCCTGAATCCTACGAGCAGTACTTC | CSVAGNPESYEQYF
TRBJ2-7 | TRBV7-2 | TRBD2 | NA | TGTGCCAGCAGCTTAGGGACTAGCGTGGTCTACGAGCAGTACTTC | CASSLGTSVVYEQYF
TRBJ2-7 | TRBV4-1 | TRBD2 | many | TGCGCCAGCAGCCATAGTAGCGGGAGCTACGAGCAGTACTTC | CASSHSSGSYEQYF
TRBJ2-5 | TRBV12-3/TRBV12-4 | TRBD2 | NA | TGTGCCAGCAGTGATAGCGGGGGGGCGCAAGAGACCCAGTACTTC | CASSDSGGAQETQYF
TRBJ1-1 | TRBV29-1 | TRBD1 | many | TGCAGCGTTGTGCCCAGGGGGTCGAACACTGAAGCTTTCTTT | CSVVPRGSNTEAFF
TRBJ1-1 | TRBV30 | TRBD1 | NA | TGTGCCTGGAGTGTGATCGGACAGGCGCGAGCTTTCTTT | CAWSVIGQARAFF
TRBJ1-1 | TRBV12-3/TRBV12-4 | NA | many | TGTGCCAGCAGTGGCACAGGGTATGGAACTGAAGCTTTCTTT | CASSGTGYGTEAFF
TRBJ2-7 | TRBV20-1 | TRBD1 | many | TGCAGTGCTTGCTCCGGGACAGGGTCCTACGAGCAGTACTTC | CSACSGTGSYEQYF